The entry below gives a single T cell receptor (beta chain) sequence along with its context. Its antigen is unknown. This sample stems from a study of T cell responses to AZD1222 COVID-19 vaccine. The CDR3 covers 16 residues. The germline V gene encodes CDR1 MGHRA and CDR2 YSYEKL. Trimming pared 0 bases from V and 7 bases from J, leaving 19 bases between. General study results and limits: Baseline seropositives among AZD1222 recipients totaled only five or six. Two doses of AZD1222 preceded a rise in Spike-specific TCR breadth and depth.

Profiled with immunoSEQ multiplex PCR; TCRdb holds only in-frame clones, not every one. In the table there are more than 95,000 clones, more than 85% of which are singletons. V usage is TRBV4-1 and J usage is TRBJ2-7; possible D gene TRBD1, 6 bases. The sequence was obtained from an adult who received the AZD1222 COVID-19 vaccine. Sequences were derived from peripheral blood, sampled 28 days after the second AZD1222 dose. The CDR3 region is CASSQDYRPQGWEQYF. DNA for the CDR3: TGCGCCAGCAGCCAAGATTATCGGCCCCAGGGGTGGGAGCAGTACTTC.